This TCR beta chain was sequenced in a study of CD8 T cells in ankylosing spondylitis. Whole-study results and caveats: Several highly homologous variants formed a TCR beta motif that appeared characteristic of ankylosing spondylitis blood.

A single record per CDR3 protein comes from TCRdb applying MiXCR to the 5' RACE reads. The sample holds about 220,000 distinct CDR3 sequences, around 20% seen once. Turning to this clonotype: The antigen remains undetermined.

This CDR3 has 15 amino acids. Germline values: CDR1 SGDLS, CDR2 YYNGEE. With 4 bases removed from V and 4 bases from J, the gap between germline ends came to 18 bases. This receptor was obtained from a male donor with ankylosing spondylitis. The material sequenced was blood, either unsorted or a sorted T cell fraction (not recorded which). The J gene is TRBJ2-7, the V gene TRBV9; D gene ambiguous. CDR3 bases: TGTGCCAGCAGCCCCCGCGATTCAATAACTTACGAGCAGTACTTC. This sequence encodes CASSPRDSITYEQYF.